These T cell receptor beta chains were read from a single sample in a study of T cell repertoires in aging, cancer and after chemotherapy. Each CDR3 protein gets one entry after TCRdb re-called the multiplex PCR reads with MiXCR. The sample includes a few thousand distinct CDR3 sequences, about two thirds seen only once; the top ten take approximately 7.9%. The sequenced sample was blood. The receptor source for this set is a human donor with a solid tumor. Both conserved end residues are part of each CDR3. Each record gives: J gene, clone size, V gene, CDR3 length, D gene, CDR3 DNA, CDR3 protein. D genes are given only for firm matches. A row's size may be missing; if present it is once, few, many or a size class.

>TRBJ2-2|.|TRBV5-6|11|.
TGTGCCAGCAGCGTGAATGGGGAGCTGTTTTTT
CASSVNGELFF
>TRBJ1-4|once|TRBV27|14|.
TGTGCCAGCAGAACCGGGACCCCTGGTGAAAAACTGTTTTTT
CASRTGTPGEKLFF
>TRBJ2-7|.|TRBV27|12|TRBD1
TGTGCCAGCAGGACAGGGATCCACGAGCAGTACTTC
CASRTGIHEQYF
>TRBJ2-7|.|TRBV27|14|.
TGTGCCAGCAGTTTTTCTGGCCCTACCTACGAGCAGTACTTC
CASSFSGPTYEQYF
>TRBJ2-7|few|TRBV7-2|15|.
TGTGCCAGCAGCCAGGGGAGTGGAGGGTGGGCCGAGCAGTACTTC
CASSQGSGGWAEQYF
>TRBJ2-4|.|TRBV6-1|17|.
TGTGCCAGCAGTGAAGGCATACGGGGGCAAGCCAAAAACATTCAGTACTTC
CASSEGIRGQAKNIQYF
>TRBJ1-1|few|TRBV29-1|10|.
TGCAGCTGTCAGAACACTGAAGCTTTCTTT
CSCQNTEAFF
>TRBJ2-7|.|TRBV7-9|15|.
TGTGCCAGCAGCTTAGCGGGATTCGAAGACAACGAGCAGTACTTC
CASSLAGFEDNEQYF
>TRBJ2-5|.|TRBV20-1|16|.
TGCAGTGCCTCCTCCTCGGGAGTAGGGGGCCGAGAGACCCAGTACTTC
CSASSSGVGGRETQYF
>TRBJ1-5|few|TRBV11-2|14|.
TGTGCCAGCAGCTTTCATGGGTACAATCAGCCCCAGCATTTT
CASSFHGYNQPQHF
>TRBJ1-5|.|TRBV19|14|.
TGTGCCAGTAGTATAGACAGGGTCAATCAGCCCCAGCATTTT
CASSIDRVNQPQHF
>TRBJ1-1|few|TRBV5-1|15|.
TGCGCCAGCAGCGGGGGGGACGGGGACGATACTGAAGCTTTCTTT
CASSGGDGDDTEAFF
>TRBJ1-1|few|TRBV28|13|.
TGTGCCAGCACTCTCTCAGTGAACACTGAAGCTTTCTTT
CASTLSVNTEAFF
>TRBJ1-1|.|TRBV6-2/TRBV6-3|16|TRBD1
TGTGCCAGCAGTTGGGACAGCGAATCCATGAACACTGAAGCTTTCTTT
CASSWDSESMNTEAFF
>TRBJ1-6|.|TRBV6-2/TRBV6-3|14|.
TGTGCCAGCAGTTCCAGAGGTTCGGATTCACCCCTCCACTTT
CASSSRGSDSPLHF
>TRBJ2-5|.|TRBV7-2|17|TRBD2
TGTGCCAGCAGCTCGACGACTAGCGGGAGGGCCAGGGAGACCCAGTACTTC
CASSSTTSGRARETQYF
>TRBJ2-7|.|TRBV19|14|.
TGTGCCAGTAGTATAAGCGGATTCATCTACGAGCAGTACTTC
CASSISGFIYEQYF
>TRBJ2-5|.|TRBV19|13|.
TGTGCCAGTAGCGCTGGGCTGGCAGGGACCCAGTACTTC
CASSAGLAGTQYF
>TRBJ1-2|.|TRBV5-4|15|.
TGTGCCAGCAGCTCCTCCCCATCCCGGGCGGAAGGCTACACCTTC
CASSSSPSRAEGYTF
>TRBJ1-6|.|TRBV7-2|12|.
TGTGCCAGCAGCGTACCAAATTCACCCCTCCACTTT
CASSVPNSPLHF
>TRBJ1-1|few|TRBV27|15|TRBD1
TGTGCCAGCAGTTTGGACAGGAAAGGAGGCACTGAAGCTTTCTTT
CASSLDRKGGTEAFF
>TRBJ1-6|.|TRBV5-1|20|.
TGCGCCAGCAGCTTGGGGGAGGCCTCCCGAACGCCGCCTAAGAGTTCACCCCTCCACTTT
CASSLGEASRTPPKSSPLHF
>TRBJ2-7|few|TRBV11-3|14|TRBD2
TGTGCCAGCAGCTCGGGGACTAGTAGGAACGAGCAGTACTTC
CASSSGTSRNEQYF
>TRBJ1-4|.|TRBV20-1|15|.
TGCAGTGCTAGAGATGCAGGGAGGGAAAATGAAAAACTGTTTTTT
CSARDAGRENEKLFF
>TRBJ1-5|.|TRBV6-2/TRBV6-3|16|.
TGTGCCAGCAGTGACCCGGGACCCTATAGCAATCAGCCCCAGCATTTT
CASSDPGPYSNQPQHF
>TRBJ1-2|few|TRBV6-6|12|TRBD1
TGTGCCAGCAGCCCAGGGGGACATGGCTACACCTTC
CASSPGGHGYTF
>TRBJ2-7|.|TRBV6-6|14|TRBD2
TGTGCCAGCGGCACTAGCGGGAGGGCCCCCTCTCGCTCCTTC
CASGTSGRAPSRSF
>TRBJ1-6|.|TRBV9|14|TRBD1
TGTGCCAGCAGCGTCGGACAGGGGGGGTCACCCCTCCACTTT
CASSVGQGGSPLHF
>TRBJ2-1|few|TRBV27|14|.
TGTGCCAGCAGGACGCAGGGGATCTACAATGAGCAGTTCTTC
CASRTQGIYNEQFF